This T cell receptor beta chain was identified in a study of response to subunit inactivated influenza vaccine (dated by TCRdb to the late 2010s). Regarding the study in general: Deep quantitative T cell receptor repertoire profiling was used in the study to track responses to a trivalent subunit inactivated influenza vaccine.

Overall results and qualifications from the work: The authors proposed that each seasonal influenza vaccination may bring in only a limited number of new T cells.

With regard to this clonotype: Its target antigen remains unknown. No quality values exist for individual bases; no much larger clone is one base distant.

V is reduced by 4 bases and J by 9 bases, leaving a spacing of 9 bases between them. Via the germline V gene, CDR1 is MNHEY and CDR2 SVGAGI. The CDR3 spans 11 residues, from the cysteine through the phenylalanine. The kept DNA is CDR3 alone, 33 bases in frame from the first base. The method was RT-PCR. Sequenced on an Illumina HiSeq 2500. TCRdb reran the public reads through fastp at Q25 and MiXCR, keeping productive beta chains. Each entry merges the rows of one CDR3 protein and shows their most common DNA and genes. Present in this sample are 800,000 or so distinct CDR3 sequences, 21% of which were seen just once. The top ten hold 10% of the sample.

Material: PBMCs from blood, obtained roughly 5 days after vaccination. The rearranged chain carries TRBV6-5 and TRBJ1-2; no D segment can be confidently identified. The origin of this receptor is a middle-aged man who received an inactivated influenza vaccine. Donor details come from another sample of the same person, matched by shared clones. The DNA sequence is as follows: TGTGCCAGCAGTTCCCAAAATAGCTACACCTTC. Its amino acids are CASSSQNSYTF.